This T cell receptor beta chain was sequenced in a study of low-dose radiotherapy and immunotherapy resistance in tumors. Study context: Participants in Cohort 2 were given 1 Gy per fraction every two weeks, for 13 Gy over 26 weeks.

Primers used for first-strand cDNA, a TRAV- and TRBV-specific set, covered both alpha and beta chains. TCRs were put through 20 to 25 PCR cycles of amplification with Phusion. A constant-region primer and the V-primer adapter served as the primer pair. TCRdb redid the calling of the reads with MiXCR, one entry per CDR3 protein. The sample has around 80,000 distinct CDR3 sequences; over 15% are singletons. The time point here: after trial treatment. Treatment noted: LDRT plus nivolumab, ipilimumab, low-dose cyclophosphamide and aspirin (RACIN trial). This receptor was identified in a male donor with prostate cancer. The sample here was PBMCs, taken after low-dose radiotherapy plus immunotherapy.

For the CDR3, the DNA is TGTGCCAGTAGTATTCGCCACTACGATACGCAGTATTTT. Translating gives CASSIRHYDTQYF. The V call is TRBV19, the J call TRBJ2-3; D not certain. The CDR3 runs to 13 residues. Germline-derived CDR1 and CDR2 are LNHDA and SQIVND (reference sequence). V was trimmed by 3 bases and J by 6 bases, leaving 10 bases between them.